This TCR beta chain was retrieved from a study of blood T cell repertoires in COVID-19. Germline values: CDR1 SGHTA, CDR2 FQGNSA. V lost 5 bases to trimming and J lost 4 bases, with 20 bases between them. The CDR3 spans 17 residues. Some clones are missing from TCRdb's copy, which holds only in-frame ones; the method was immunoSEQ multiplex PCR. The sample has hundreds of thousands of clones; about 88% are singletons. The rearrangement links TRBV7-2 to TRBJ2-2; D might be TRBD2 (5 bases). The specimen sequenced was PBMCs or T cells enriched from blood (not recorded which). This TCR was sampled from a woman under 30 who had been exposed to COVID-19. The CDR3 region is CASSTSPELAGTGELFF. In DNA form, the CDR3 reads TGTGCCAGCAGCACATCCCCAGAGCTGGCGGGCACCGGGGAGCTGTTTTTT.